The clone carrying this TCR beta chain occurred many times. The antigen is not known. The data derive from a study of identical twins. General study results and limits: Clonotypes of the beta chain that were abundant in cord blood carried fewer insertions (memory repertoires showed none). Twin-shared out-of-frame alpha sequences were enriched for low generation probability. Invariant MAIT and iNKT cells could partly confound zero-insertion analyses.

This CDR3 contains 11 residues. Germline assignment: CDR1 DFQATT and CDR2 SNEGSKA (reference sequence). V was pared by 6 bases and J by 7 bases, with 10 bases between. TCRdb passed the 5' RACE reads through MiXCR, listing each CDR3 protein once. The data contain around 670,000 distinct CDR3 sequences, 6% to 6.5% of them singletons. This TCR derives from a man between 18 and 35 years old in good health. The V call is TRBV20-1, the J call TRBJ2-1; the D is unclear. The material sequenced was naive T cells sorted from blood. The CDR3 loop reads CSARTWNEQFF. Written as DNA, the CDR3 is TGCAGTGCGAGGACCTGGAATGAGCAGTTCTTC.